This TCR beta chain was obtained from a study of blood T cell repertoires in COVID-19. Per the study methods: Estimated nucleated cell counts came from reference gene primer amplification. The data were produced by immunoSEQ multiplex PCR, yet TCRdb's version contains in-frame clones alone and is incomplete. From that table come the V and J calls and clone size; the DNA was used to work out D and trimming. The data contain some 150,000 clones, roughly nine tenths of them singletons. Trimming left V 1 base short and J 12 bases short, with 16 bases between. Germline V gene data show CDR1 as LGHDT and CDR2 as YNNKEL (reference sequence). The CDR3 has 14 residues.

Sequencing was carried out using peripheral blood. The rearrangement uses TRBV3-1 (or the pseudogene TRBV3-2) and TRBJ2-1; TRBD2 might be the D (6 bases). This clonotype originated in a man aged 45-65 years with acute or convalescent COVID-19. CDR3 sequence: CASSQGGRTSRQFF. Written as DNA, the CDR3 is TGTGCCAGCAGCCAAGGAGGGAGGACCTCTAGGCAGTTCTTC.